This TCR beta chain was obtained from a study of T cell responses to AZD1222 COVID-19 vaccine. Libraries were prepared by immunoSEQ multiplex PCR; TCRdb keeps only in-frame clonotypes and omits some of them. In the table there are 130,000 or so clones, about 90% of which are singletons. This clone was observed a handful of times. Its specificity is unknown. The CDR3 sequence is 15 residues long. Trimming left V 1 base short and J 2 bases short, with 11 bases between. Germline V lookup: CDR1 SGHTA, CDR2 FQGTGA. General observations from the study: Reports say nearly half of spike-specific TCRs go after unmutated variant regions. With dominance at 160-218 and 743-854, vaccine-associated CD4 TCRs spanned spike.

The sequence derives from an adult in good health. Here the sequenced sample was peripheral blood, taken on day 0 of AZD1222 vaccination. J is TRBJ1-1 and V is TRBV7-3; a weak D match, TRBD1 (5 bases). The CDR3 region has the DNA TGTGCCAGCAGCTTAAGTCGGCAGGGAAACACTGAAGCTTTCTTT. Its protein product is CASSLSRQGNTEAFF.